This T cell receptor beta chain emerged from a study of cytomegalovirus exposure and HLA in healthy donors. On this clone itself: What it binds is not known.

Study-wide results and caveats: CMV antigen specificity of a few CMV-associated chains was confirmed in vitro.

PCR employed 60 Vbeta and 13 Jbeta primers. Method: immunoSEQ multiplex PCR; TCRdb's copy keeps in-frame clones and lacks some. Of around 200,000 clones listed, less than 90% were seen once; the top ten hold 1.6%. The CDR3 has 14 amino acids. Deletions cut 6 bases from V and 4 bases from J, with 15 bases between. Looked up from germline, CDR1 is LNHDA and CDR2 is SQIVND (reference sequence). Likely unrecorded immune exposures existed in these nominally healthy donors. Sequenced material: PBMCs. The clonotype originates from a man aged 45-65 years in good health and CMV-seronegative. V usage is TRBV19 and J usage is TRBJ1-1; D is unclear. The CDR3 here is CASSQDYMSTEAFF. The CDR3 DNA follows: TGTGCCAGTAGCCAGGATTATATGAGCACTGAAGCTTTCTTT.